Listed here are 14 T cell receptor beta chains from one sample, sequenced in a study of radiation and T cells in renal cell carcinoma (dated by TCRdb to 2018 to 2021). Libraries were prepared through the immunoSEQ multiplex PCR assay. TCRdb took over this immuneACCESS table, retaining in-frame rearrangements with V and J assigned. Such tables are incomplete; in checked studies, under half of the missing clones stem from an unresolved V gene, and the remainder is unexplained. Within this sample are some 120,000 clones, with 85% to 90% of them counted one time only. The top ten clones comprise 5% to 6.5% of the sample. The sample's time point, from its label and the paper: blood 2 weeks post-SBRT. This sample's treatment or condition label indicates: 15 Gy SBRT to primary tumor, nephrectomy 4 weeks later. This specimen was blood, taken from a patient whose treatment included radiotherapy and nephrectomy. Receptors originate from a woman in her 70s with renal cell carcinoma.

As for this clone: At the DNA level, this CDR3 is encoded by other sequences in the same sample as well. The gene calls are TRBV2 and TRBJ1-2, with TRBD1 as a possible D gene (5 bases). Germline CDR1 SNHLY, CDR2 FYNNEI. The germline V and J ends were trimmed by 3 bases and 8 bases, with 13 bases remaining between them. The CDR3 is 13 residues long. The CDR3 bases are TGTGCCAGCAGTGAGGGCAGGGTCGGAGGCTACACCTTC. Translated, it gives CASSEGRVGGYTF.

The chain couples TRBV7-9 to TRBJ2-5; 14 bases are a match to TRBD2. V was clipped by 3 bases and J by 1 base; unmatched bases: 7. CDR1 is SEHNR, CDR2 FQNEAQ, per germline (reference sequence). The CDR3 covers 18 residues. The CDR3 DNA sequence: TGTGCCAGCAGCTTTGGACTAGCGGGGGGCAGACTCCAAGAGACCCAGTACTTC. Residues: CASSFGLAGGRLQETQYF.

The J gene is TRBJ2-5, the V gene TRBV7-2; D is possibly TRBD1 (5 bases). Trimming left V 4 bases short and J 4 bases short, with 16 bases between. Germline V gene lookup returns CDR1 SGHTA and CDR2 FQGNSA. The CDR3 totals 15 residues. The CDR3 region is CASSSSGKVGETQYF. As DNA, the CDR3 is TGTGCCAGCAGCTCCTCAGGGAAGGTAGGAGAGACCCAGTACTTC.

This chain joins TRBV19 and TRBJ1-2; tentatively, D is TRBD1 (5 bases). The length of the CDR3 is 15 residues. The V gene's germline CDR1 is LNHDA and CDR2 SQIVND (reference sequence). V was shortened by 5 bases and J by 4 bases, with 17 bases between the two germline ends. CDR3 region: CASSPLRDGFYGYTF. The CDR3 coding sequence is TGTGCCAGTAGTCCCCTACGGGACGGATTCTATGGCTACACCTTC.

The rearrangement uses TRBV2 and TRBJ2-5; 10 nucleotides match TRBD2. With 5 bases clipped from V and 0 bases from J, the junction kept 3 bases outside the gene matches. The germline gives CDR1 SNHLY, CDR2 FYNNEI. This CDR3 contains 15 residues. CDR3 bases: TGTGCCAGCAGTCGTAGCGGGGGGTACCAAGAGACCCAGTACTTC. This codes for CASSRSGGYQETQYF.

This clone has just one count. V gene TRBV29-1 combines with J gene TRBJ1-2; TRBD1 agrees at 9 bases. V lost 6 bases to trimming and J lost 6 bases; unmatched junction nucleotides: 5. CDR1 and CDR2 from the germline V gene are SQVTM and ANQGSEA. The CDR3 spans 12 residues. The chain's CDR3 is CSVPGQGNGYTF. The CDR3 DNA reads TGCAGCGTACCGGGACAGGGAAATGGCTACACCTTC.

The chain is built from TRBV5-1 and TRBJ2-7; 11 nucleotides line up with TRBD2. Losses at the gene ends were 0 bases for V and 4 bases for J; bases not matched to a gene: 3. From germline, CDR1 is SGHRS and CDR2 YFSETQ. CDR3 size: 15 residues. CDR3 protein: CASSLVAGGIYEQYF. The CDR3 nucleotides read TGCGCCAGCAGCTTGGTAGCGGGGGGGATTTACGAGCAGTACTTC. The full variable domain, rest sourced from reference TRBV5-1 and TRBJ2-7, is KAGVTQTPRYLIKTRGQQVTLSCSPISGHRSVSWYQQTPGQGLQFLFEYFSETQRNKGNFPGRFSGRQFSNSRSEMNVSTLELGDSALYLCASSLVAGGIYEQYFGPGTRLTVT.

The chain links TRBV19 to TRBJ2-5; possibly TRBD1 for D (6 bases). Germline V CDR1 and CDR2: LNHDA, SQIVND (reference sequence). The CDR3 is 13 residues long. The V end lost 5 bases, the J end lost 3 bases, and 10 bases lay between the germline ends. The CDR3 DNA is TGTGCCAGTAGTTTCGGACAGAAAGAGACCCAGTACTTC. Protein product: CASSFGQKETQYF.

CDR3 nucleotides: TGTGCCTGGTTGGACGGGTTAGCCAAAAACATTCAGTACTTC. Encoded protein: CAWLDGLAKNIQYF. This chain connects TRBV30 to TRBJ2-4; no definite D call. The V end was cut by 5 bases, the J end by 0 bases, with 11 bases between. Per the germline V gene, CDR1 is GTSNPN and CDR2 is SVGIG (reference sequence). The CDR3 covers 14 residues.

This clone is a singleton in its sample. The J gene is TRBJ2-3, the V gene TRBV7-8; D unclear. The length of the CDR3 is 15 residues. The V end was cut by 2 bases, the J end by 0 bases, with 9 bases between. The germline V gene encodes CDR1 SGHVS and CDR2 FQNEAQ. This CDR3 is CASSLTGPSTDTQYF. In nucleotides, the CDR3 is TGTGCCAGCAGCTTAACTGGGCCGAGCACAGATACGCAGTATTTT.

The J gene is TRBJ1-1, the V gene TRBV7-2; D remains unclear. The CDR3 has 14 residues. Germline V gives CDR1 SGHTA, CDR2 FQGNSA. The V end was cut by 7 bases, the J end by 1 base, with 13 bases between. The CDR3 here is CASTRREGNTEAFF. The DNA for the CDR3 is TGTGCCAGCACCCGTCGTGAGGGGAACACTGAAGCTTTCTTT.

CDR3: CASSLADKNYGYTF. CDR3 nucleotide sequence: TGCGCCAGCAGCTTGGCGGACAAGAACTATGGCTACACCTTC. The chain links TRBV5-1 to TRBJ1-2; possible D gene TRBD1, 5 bases. CDR3 size: 14 residues. The germline V gene encodes CDR1 SGHRS and CDR2 YFSETQ. V was clipped by 0 bases and J by 2 bases, with 8 bases between them.

CDR3 in DNA: TGTGCCTGGAGTCGTATGATAACTAGCGGGGGCCTGACAGATACGCAGTATTTT. Its translation: CAWSRMITSGGLTDTQYF. The chain uses TRBV30 and TRBJ2-3; 11 bases align to TRBD2. With V trimmed by 2 bases and J by 3 bases, 13 bases remained unmatched. The CDR3 is 18 residues long. Germline assignment: CDR1 GTSNPN and CDR2 SVGIG (reference sequence).

DNA for the CDR3: TGTGCCAGCAGTGAACGGGCTAGCGGGTTTAGCACAGATACGCAGTATTTT. Translated, it gives CASSERASGFSTDTQYF. The rearrangement joins TRBV6-1 to TRBJ2-3, with 8 bases aligning to TRBD2. Germline CDR1 MNHNS, CDR2 SASEGT. V lost 2 bases and J lost 0; bases outside the gene matches: 7. The CDR3 is made up of 17 amino acids.